The 15 T cell receptor beta chains below were found in one sample sequenced in a study of T cell responses to AZD1222 COVID-19 vaccine. The assay was immunoSEQ multiplex PCR, and TCRdb's table has in-frame clones only and misses some. Here the sample spans 65,000 to 90,000 clones, 70% to 90% being singletons. Sequences were derived from peripheral blood, sampled 28 days after the second AZD1222 dose. The receptors shown here come from an adult who received the AZD1222 COVID-19 vaccine.

The CDR3 DNA is TGTGCCAGCAGCGCGCCGAGTGTTGTATCCTACGAGCAGTACTTC. Its translation: CASSAPSVVSYEQYF. This sequence joins TRBV6-2 or TRBV6-3 and TRBJ2-7; D unclear. The CDR3 contains 15 residues. The V gene's germline CDR1 is MNHEY and CDR2 SVGEGT. The V gene lost 6 bases and the J gene lost 1 base, with 16 bases spanning the gap.

This chain connects TRBV12-1 to TRBJ2-1; the table's D call of TRBD2 was not tested on the DNA. TRBV12-1 is recorded as a pseudogene. This CDR3 has 20 amino acids. In nucleotides, the CDR3 is TGTGCCAGCAGCTTTGATCTAGCGGGAGCCTCAGAGGGGTCCTACAATGAGCAGTTCTTC. Amino acids: CASSFDLAGASEGSYNEQFF.

V gene TRBV5-1 combines with J gene TRBJ2-7; 8 nucleotides align to TRBD1. Losses at the gene ends were 0 bases for V and 2 bases for J; bases not matched to a gene: 7. In germline, CDR1 is SGHRS, CDR2 YFSETQ. This CDR3 region has 16 residues. In DNA form, the CDR3 reads TGCGCCAGCAGCTTGGGAGGGGCAGGGGGCGCCTACGAGCAGTACTTC. It yields the protein CASSLGGAGGAYEQYF.

The genes are TRBV7-3 and TRBJ2-7; unclear D gene. The CDR3 spans 13 residues. V lost 2 bases and J 3 bases, leaving 8 bases between the germline ends. The germline CDR1 and CDR2 sequences are SGHTA and FQGTGA. CDR3 sequence: CASSLDGIYEQYF. The CDR3 DNA reads TGTGCCAGCAGCTTAGATGGGATCTACGAGCAGTACTTC.

The CDR3 DNA sequence: TGTGCCAGCAGCTCCCGGAGGGGTGCCGACGAAAAACTGTTTTTT. This sequence encodes CASSSRRGADEKLFF. The chain joins TRBV7-9 to TRBJ1-4; TRBD1 might be the D (5 bases). Germline CDR1 reads SEHNR; CDR2 reads FQNEAQ (reference sequence). Trimming shortened V by 4 bases and J by 8 bases, and 17 bases separated the two germline ends. The CDR3 is made up of 15 amino acids.

This chain joins TRBV7-9 and TRBJ2-2; no definite D call. The length of the CDR3 is 17 residues. CDR1 is SEHNR, CDR2 FQNEAQ, per germline (reference sequence). The germline V and J ends were trimmed by 1 base and 0 bases, with 12 bases remaining between them. CDR3 residues: CASSLGFSSANTGELFF. Written as DNA, the CDR3 is TGTGCCAGCAGCTTAGGTTTCTCCAGCGCGAACACCGGGGAGCTGTTTTTT.

There are a few counts of this clone. J is TRBJ2-3 and V is TRBV27; D may be TRBD1 or TRBD2 (5 bases each). V dropped 4 bases and J dropped 0 bases, with 20 bases sitting between them. Germline V gene sequence: CDR1 MNHEY, CDR2 SMNVEV (reference sequence). This CDR3 has 18 residues. The CDR3 bases are TGTGCCAGCAGTTCGGGATGGGGCGTCAGGTTAAGCACAGATACGCAGTATTTT. Translation gives CASSSGWGVRLSTDTQYF.

The gene calls are TRBV3-1 (or the pseudogene TRBV3-2) and TRBJ1-3; no clear D gene. The CDR3 totals 13 residues. V gave up 0 bases and J gave up 3 bases, with 3 bases separating them. CDR1 LGHDT and CDR2 YNNKEL come from the germline V gene (reference sequence). CDR3 sequence: CASSQEIGNTIYF. The CDR3 DNA is TGTGCCAGCAGCCAAGAGATTGGAAACACCATATATTTT.

The chain links TRBV30 to TRBJ1-3; D uncertain. V gave up 4 bases and J gave up 0 bases, with 7 bases separating them. This CDR3 has 13 residues. CDR1 is GTSNPN and CDR2 is SVGIG in the germline V gene (reference sequence). DNA of the CDR3: TGTGCCTGGACCCCGAGCTCTGGAAACACCATATATTTT. Amino acids: CAWTPSSGNTIYF.

The rearrangement joins TRBV10-1 to TRBJ2-3, with D perhaps matching TRBD1 (7 bases). V was cut by 4 bases and J by 0 bases, with 11 bases left in between. This CDR3 is built from 15 residues. CDR1 is WNHNN and CDR2 is SYGVQD in the germline V gene (reference sequence). The CDR3: CASSAAGQSTDTQYF. The CDR3 region has the DNA TGCGCCAGCAGTGCGGCGGGACAGAGCACAGATACGCAGTATTTT.

This chain connects TRBV6-2 or TRBV6-3 to TRBJ2-3; TRBD1 aligns across 10 bases. This CDR3 spans 18 amino acids. J was trimmed by 2 bases and V by 0 bases; bases with no gene match: 8. Germline CDR1 is MNHEY and CDR2 is SVGEGT. DNA for the CDR3: TGTGCCAGCAGTTACTCGGGACAGGGGCTCTCAGTCACAGATACGCAGTATTTT. Its translation: CASSYSGQGLSVTDTQYF.

The genes are TRBV6-1 and TRBJ1-3, with D tentatively TRBD1 (5 bases). Trimming removed 2 bases at V and 1 base at J, with 6 bases between. The CDR3 covers 14 residues. CDR1 and CDR2 (germline): MNHNS, SASEGT. The CDR3: CASSERGSGNTIYF. CDR3 sequence (DNA): TGTGCCAGCAGTGAACGGGGGTCTGGAAACACCATATATTTT.

In DNA form, the CDR3 reads TGTGCCAGCAGCTTGGATCGTGGCGGGAGAAGAACCTACGAGCAGTACTTC. Protein product: CASSLDRGGRRTYEQYF. This chain links TRBV5-6 with TRBJ2-7; 7 bases map to TRBD2. The CDR3 extends over 17 amino acids. Germline CDR1 and CDR2: SGHDT and YYEEEE. J lost 2 bases, V lost 0 bases, and 11 bases had no gene match.

This clone was picked up one time. The J gene is TRBJ2-1, the V gene TRBV3-1 (or the pseudogene TRBV3-2), with TRBD2 matching 8 bases. This CDR3 comprises 14 residues. Unmatched junction bases numbered 5, after V lost 4 bases and J lost 6 bases. Germline V gene data show CDR1 as LGHDT and CDR2 as YNNKEL (reference sequence). CDR3 region: CASSLSGTSNEQFF. CDR3 bases: TGTGCCAGCAGCCTCTCCGGGACTAGCAATGAGCAGTTCTTC.

This chain links TRBV5-1 with TRBJ2-1; 9 nucleotides line up with TRBD2. The germline gives CDR1 SGHRS, CDR2 YFSETQ. This CDR3 has 19 residues. V lost 1 base and J lost 0; bases outside the gene matches: 11. CDR3 nucleotides: TGCGCCAGCAGCTTGAGGACTAGCGCTGTGGGGAGCTCCTACAATGAGCAGTTCTTC. Protein sequence: CASSLRTSAVGSSYNEQFF.